Below are 30 T cell receptor beta chains sequenced from a single sample in a study of cytomegalovirus exposure and HLA in healthy donors. Generated by immunoSEQ multiplex PCR, the TCRdb table keeps only in-frame clones and is missing some. The sample lists 190,000 or so clones; about 80% were seen once. The sample consisted of PBMCs. The receptor source for this set is a young woman in good health and CMV-seropositive.

This clone was seen a handful of times. The rearrangement links TRBV5-1 to TRBJ1-6; 7 bases line up with TRBD1. Looked up from germline, CDR1 is SGHRS and CDR2 is YFSETQ. V gave up 4 bases and J gave up 7 bases; unmatched junction bases: 2. This CDR3 region has 13 residues. The CDR3 sequence is CASSMGQNSPLHF. Written as DNA, the CDR3 is TGCGCCAGCAGCATGGGACAGAATTCACCCCTCCACTTT. The whole variable domain, remainder taken from reference TRBV5-1 and TRBJ1-6, is KAGVTQTPRYLIKTRGQQVTLSCSPISGHRSVSWYQQTPGQGLQFLFEYFSETQRNKGNFPGRFSGRQFSNSRSEMNVSTLELGDSALYLCASSMGQNSPLHFGNGTRLTVT.

This clone is a singleton in its sample. The V and J genes are TRBV7-9 and TRBJ2-7, with D hard to call. The CDR3 contains 13 residues. V gave up 5 bases and J gave up 5 bases, with 13 bases separating them. Germline-derived CDR1 and CDR2 are SEHNR and FQNEAQ (reference sequence). The CDR3 reads CASSRLFVDEQYF. The CDR3 nucleotides are TGTGCCAGCAGCCGCCTGTTTGTAGACGAGCAGTACTTC.

The chain combines TRBV25-1 with TRBJ2-2; 7 bases align to TRBD1. Germline assignment: CDR1 MGHDK and CDR2 SYGVNS. With V trimmed by 7 bases and J by 4 bases, 12 bases remained unmatched. This CDR3 is 16 amino acids long. The CDR3 bases are TGTGCCAGCATTCCCACGAGGACAGGAACCACCGGGGAGCTGTTTTTT. It encodes CASIPTRTGTTGELFF. The full variable domain, with the rest looked up from reference TRBV25-1 and TRBJ2-2, is EADIYQTPRYLVIGTGKKITLECSQTMGHDKMYWYQQDPGMELHLIHYSYGVNSTEKGDLSSESTVSRIRTEHFPLTLESARPSHTSQYLCASIPTRTGTTGELFFGEGSRLTVL.

The J gene is TRBJ2-1, the V gene TRBV6-4, with D tentatively TRBD2 (6 bases). The CDR3 loop spans 14 amino acids. Germline-derived CDR1 and CDR2 are MRHNA and SNTAGT. V lost 0 bases and J lost 8, with 11 bases in between. CDR3 amino acids: CASSDSGERDEQFF. CDR3 coding DNA: TGTGCCAGCAGTGACTCGGGGGAGCGGGATGAGCAGTTCTTC.

The chain employs TRBV19 and TRBJ1-6; 9 bases are shared with TRBD1. The length of the CDR3 is 17 residues. The germline CDR1 and CDR2 sequences are LNHDA and SQIVND (reference sequence). J was trimmed by 10 bases and V by 9 bases; bases with no gene match: 19. The CDR3 bases are TGTGCCAGCCGCGGGACAGGGTTGGGGTCAATTGGGTCACCCCTCCACTTT. Protein sequence: CASRGTGLGSIGSPLHF.

The chain couples TRBV10-3 to TRBJ1-1, with 11 nucleotides matching TRBD1. J was trimmed by 5 bases and V by 7 bases; bases with no gene match: 9. This CDR3 is 15 amino acids long. CDR1 and CDR2 (germline): ENHRY, SYGVKD. CDR3 sequence: CAITGTGGKGTEAFF. The DNA for the CDR3 is TGTGCCATCACCGGGACAGGGGGAAAAGGAACTGAAGCTTTCTTT.

This clone has just one count. This chain links TRBV5-1 with TRBJ2-5, with 8 positions matching TRBD2. The V gene end was trimmed by 0 bases and the J gene end by 4 bases; junction bases not matched to a gene: 2. Germline assignment: CDR1 SGHRS and CDR2 YFSETQ. CDR3 length: 14 residues. CDR3 DNA: TGCGCCAGCAGCTTGGGCGGGGGGCGAGAGACCCAGTACTTC. It yields the protein CASSLGGGRETQYF. The full variable domain, its missing parts supplied by reference TRBV5-1 and TRBJ2-5, is KAGVTQTPRYLIKTRGQQVTLSCSPISGHRSVSWYQQTPGQGLQFLFEYFSETQRNKGNFPGRFSGRQFSNSRSEMNVSTLELGDSALYLCASSLGGGRETQYFGPGTRLLVL.

V and J are TRBV7-8 and TRBJ1-1, with 7 bases matching TRBD1. V was pared by 2 bases and J by 5 bases, with 5 bases of the junction left unmatched. The CDR3 runs to 14 residues. CDR1 and CDR2 from the germline V gene are SGHVS and FQNEAQ. CDR3 bases: TGTGCCAGCAGCTTACTGACAGGGTCGACTGAAGCTTTCTTT. Amino acid sequence: CASSLLTGSTEAFF.

The chain joins TRBV7-8 to TRBJ1-6, with TRBD1 as a possible D gene (5 bases). The V and J ends lost 5 bases and 7 bases respectively, with 12 bases between them. CDR3 size: 14 residues. Germline V gives CDR1 SGHVS, CDR2 FQNEAQ. CDR3 coding DNA: TGTGCCAGCAGCATCTCGACAGTAAATTCACCCCTCCACTTT. It translates to CASSISTVNSPLHF. Full variable domain (missing parts from reference TRBV7-8 and TRBJ1-6): GAGVSQSPRYKVAKRGQDVALRCDPISGHVSLFWYQQALGQGPEFLTYFQNEAQLDKSGLPSDRFFAERPEGSVSTLKIQRTQQEDSAVYLCASSISTVNSPLHFGNGTRLTVT.

There are a few counts of this clone. The chain couples TRBV12-5 to TRBJ1-6; tentatively, D is TRBD1 (5 bases). The CDR3 spans 14 residues. Germline assignment: CDR1 LGHNT and CDR2 FRNRAP. Between the trimmed V and J ends, which lost 10 bases and 6 bases, there was a span of 16 bases. The CDR3 spells CATTAGRSNSPLHF. The CDR3 DNA sequence: TGTGCTACCACGGCAGGGCGTAGTAATTCACCCCTCCACTTT. Looking up the rest from reference TRBV12-5 and TRBJ1-6 gives the full variable domain: DARVTQTPRHKVTEMGQEVTMRCQPILGHNTVFWYRQTMMQGLELLAYFRNRAPLDDSGMPKDRFSAEMPDATLATLKIQPSEPRDSAVYFCATTAGRSNSPLHFGNGTRLTVT.

This clone appeared once. V is TRBV18 and J is TRBJ2-5; weak D call: TRBD2 (5 bases). Germline V CDR1 and CDR2: KGHSH, LQKENI. The CDR3 length is 14 residues. The germline V and J ends were trimmed by 3 bases and 4 bases, with 12 bases remaining between them. The chain's CDR3 is CASSPTIEVETQYF. The CDR3 bases are TGTGCCAGCTCACCGACTATAGAGGTAGAGACCCAGTACTTC.

The chain combines TRBV5-6 with TRBJ2-7; 7 nucleotides align to TRBD1. CDR1 and CDR2 from the germline V gene are SGHDT and YYEEEE. The CDR3 is 14 amino acids. J lost 3 bases, V lost 6 bases, and 9 bases had no gene match. The CDR3 spells CASKDRSPSYEQYF. Written as DNA, the CDR3 is TGTGCCAGCAAGGACAGGTCCCCCAGCTACGAGCAGTACTTC.

This sequence joins TRBV7-9 and TRBJ1-1; unclear D gene. Per germline, CDR1 SEHNR and CDR2 FQNEAQ (reference sequence). Trimming cost V 9 bases and J 6 bases, with 14 bases left between them. The CDR3 extends over 12 amino acids. The DNA for the CDR3 is TGTGCCAGGGGCGCGCTCGTGGCTGAAGCTTTCTTT. Residues: CARGALVAEAFF.

The chain couples TRBV10-3 to TRBJ2-3; 14 bases line up with TRBD2. The J segment lost 4 bases and the V segment lost 9 bases, leaving 6 bases of the junction unmatched. The germline gives CDR1 ENHRY, CDR2 SYGVKD. The CDR3 runs 15 residues. The CDR3 DNA is TGTGCCATGGCGCCGGGACTAGCGGGGGCAGATACGCAGTATTTT. This translates into CAMAPGLAGADTQYF.

This chain uses TRBV25-1 with TRBJ2-5; D remains ambiguous. V shed 2 bases and J shed 5 bases, with 15 bases lying between them. CDR1 is MGHDK and CDR2 is SYGVNS in the germline V gene. There are 15 residues in the CDR3. CDR3 amino acids: CASSEGSATWETQYF. The CDR3, as DNA: TGTGCCAGCAGTGAAGGGTCGGCGACATGGGAGACCCAGTACTTC.

This chain connects TRBV2 to TRBJ1-4, with D tentatively TRBD1 (6 bases). This CDR3 has 15 amino acids. Germline CDR1 reads SNHLY; CDR2 reads FYNNEI. Deletions cut 5 bases from V and 7 bases from J, with 17 bases between. The CDR3 bases are TGTGCCAGCAGTCTACGGACAGTAATAGGTGAAAAACTGTTTTTT. Protein: CASSLRTVIGEKLFF.

A few counts support this clone. The rearrangement links TRBV27 to TRBJ1-2; D remains unclear. V was trimmed by 3 bases and J by 4 bases, leaving 9 bases between them. This CDR3 is built from 13 residues. CDR1 MNHEY and CDR2 SMNVEV come from the germline V gene (reference sequence). The CDR3 loop reads CASSFSQFYGYTF. CDR3 bases: TGTGCCAGCAGTTTCTCACAGTTCTATGGCTACACCTTC.

The chain uses TRBV4-1 and TRBJ1-5; 9 bases line up with TRBD1. CDR3 length equals 14 residues. Per germline, CDR1 MGHRA and CDR2 YSYEKL. The V segment lost 6 bases and the J segment 7 bases; nucleotides outside the gene matches: 7. CDR3 sequence reads: CASRGPGQGQPQHF. CDR3 sequence (DNA): TGCGCCAGCAGGGGGCCGGGACAGGGCCAGCCCCAGCATTTT.

The chain employs TRBV27 and TRBJ2-3; 14 bases line up with TRBD2. The V gene's germline CDR1 is MNHEY and CDR2 SMNVEV (reference sequence). This CDR3 is 17 amino acids long. Trimming took 7 bases from V and 2 from J; bases not matched to a gene: 8. The CDR3 spells CASTGLAGGTNTDTQYF. CDR3 DNA sequence: TGTGCCAGCACTGGACTAGCGGGGGGAACGAACACAGATACGCAGTATTTT.

This chain uses TRBV6-6 with TRBJ2-7; 12 bases are shared with TRBD2. V gave up 4 bases and J gave up 6 bases; unmatched junction bases: 10. This CDR3 has 16 residues. CDR1 and CDR2 (germline): MNHNY, SVGAGI (reference sequence). The CDR3 bases are TGTGCCAGCAGTTCCACCCTACCGGGACTAGCGGGCGAGCAGTACTTC. Amino acids: CASSSTLPGLAGEQYF.

V gene TRBV7-3 combines with J gene TRBJ2-3; 9 nucleotides line up with TRBD1. CDR3 length equals 13 residues. Trimming cost V 3 bases and J 14 bases; bases outside gene matches: 9. Germline V gives CDR1 SGHTA, CDR2 FQGTGA. This CDR3 reads CASSLAGTGTTYF. DNA of the CDR3: TGTGCCAGCAGCTTGGCCGGGACAGGGACGACGTATTTT. The full variable domain, rest sourced from reference TRBV7-3 and TRBJ2-3, is GAGVSQTPSNKVTEKGKYVELRCDPISGHTALYWYRQSLGQGPEFLIYFQGTGAADDSGLPNDRFFAVRPEGSVSTLKIQRTERGDSAVYLCASSLAGTGTTYFGPGTRLTVL.

The rearrangement links TRBV7-9 to TRBJ1-4; the D is unclear. Trimming left V 2 bases short and J 5 bases short, with 9 bases between. The CDR3 runs 14 residues. Germline assignment: CDR1 SEHNR and CDR2 FQNEAQ (reference sequence). As DNA, the CDR3 is TGTGCCAGCAGCTTAAACACGCAGAATGAAAAACTGTTTTTT. It specifies CASSLNTQNEKLFF.

The rearrangement links TRBV7-2 to TRBJ2-5; TRBD2 agrees at 7 bases. V trimming: 1 base; J trimming: 1 base; junction bases outside the gene matches: 6. Germline CDR1 is SGHTA and CDR2 is FQGNSA. The CDR3 loop spans 16 amino acids. CDR3 DNA: TGTGCCAGCAGCTTAGTGGGCGGGGGAGTCCAAGAGACCCAGTACTTC. Encoded protein: CASSLVGGGVQETQYF.

V gene TRBV5-6 combines with J gene TRBJ2-7; 8 nucleotides line up with TRBD1. The J segment lost 3 bases and the V segment lost 3 bases, leaving 8 bases of the junction unmatched. Germline CDR1 SGHDT, CDR2 YYEEEE. The CDR3 runs to 15 residues. CDR3 loop: CASSSSGTGFYEQYF. In DNA form, the CDR3 reads TGTGCCAGCAGCTCCTCCGGGACAGGATTCTACGAGCAGTACTTC.

This clone was observed a single time. J is TRBJ2-2 and V is TRBV4-1, with a tentative D call TRBD1 (5 bases). V was clipped by 0 bases and J by 5 bases, with 13 bases between them. This CDR3 is 16 amino acids long. Germline CDR1 MGHRA, CDR2 YSYEKL. CDR3 protein: CASSQDSTGWTGELFF. Written as DNA, the CDR3 is TGCGCCAGCAGCCAAGATAGCACAGGATGGACCGGGGAGCTGTTTTTT.

The chain has TRBV7-9 and TRBJ2-3; 11 nucleotides line up with TRBD2. Trimming at V came to 7 bases and at J to 0 bases, leaving 3 bases not matched to a gene. In germline, CDR1 is SEHNR, CDR2 FQNEAQ (reference sequence). The CDR3 spans 15 residues. The CDR3 DNA reads as TGTGCCAGCATGAGACTAGCGGGGAGCACAGATACGCAGTATTTT. Encoded protein: CASMRLAGSTDTQYF.

This rearrangement joins TRBV7-3 to TRBJ2-1; 9 nucleotides align to TRBD1. The junction had 14 bases not matched to a gene; V was cut back by 3 bases and J by 8 bases. Germline CDR1 is SGHTA and CDR2 is FQGTGA. The CDR3 length is 17 residues. CDR3 DNA sequence: TGTGCCAGCAGCTTGAAAGGACAGGGGAAGACTCCCCATGAGCAGTTCTTC. This sequence encodes CASSLKGQGKTPHEQFF.

The chain recombines TRBV6-4 with TRBJ2-3, with D possibly TRBD1 on 5 matching bases. Germline CDR1 and CDR2: MRHNA and SNTAGT. V was shortened by 3 bases and J by 4 bases, with 11 bases between the two germline ends. CDR3 length: 14 residues. This CDR3 reads CASSDSPQADTQYF. CDR3 bases: TGTGCCAGCAGTGATTCCCCACAGGCAGATACGCAGTATTTT.

The chain joins TRBV7-9 to TRBJ1-2; D may be TRBD1 (6 bases). V gave up 6 bases and J gave up 0 bases, with 11 bases separating them. CDR3 length: 14 amino acids. Per germline, CDR1 SEHNR and CDR2 FQNEAQ (reference sequence). CDR3 sequence: CASSRTEANYGYTF. The CDR3 DNA is TGTGCCAGCAGTCGGACAGAGGCTAACTATGGCTACACCTTC.

This chain uses TRBV2 with TRBJ2-3; 11 bases map to TRBD1. Germline V gene data show CDR1 as SNHLY and CDR2 as FYNNEI. The CDR3 totals 15 residues. V lost 3 bases and J lost 4; bases outside the gene matches: 3. CDR3 DNA: TGTGCCAGCAGTGAGAGGGGACAGGGGGCAGATACGCAGTATTTT. It specifies CASSERGQGADTQYF. Full variable domain (missing parts from reference TRBV2 and TRBJ2-3): EPEVTQTPSHQVTQMGQEVILRCVPISNHLYFYWYRQILGQKVEFLVSFYNNEISEKSEIFDDQFSVERPDGSNFTLKIRSTKLEDSAMYFCASSERGQGADTQYFGPGTRLTVL.